This T cell receptor beta chain was captured in a study of T cells in Graves' hyperthyroidism and ophthalmopathy. Study findings and constraints: Most clonotypes that expanded in the thyroid above 0.001 also showed up in blood. Separating ophthalmopathy from stable hyperthyroidism was achieved by a 13 V-J model.

Looked up from germline, CDR1 is SGHTA and CDR2 is FQGNSA. CDR3 length equals 15 residues. Concerning this clonotype: Its specificity is not known. The CDR3 carries no conserved terminal phenylalanine or tryptophan, so it likely arises from a read error.

The TCR beta CDR3 regions underwent amplification using RNA transcripts as the source. The TCR CDR3 first-round RT-PCR relied on the HTBI primer set. TCRdb recomputed calls from the multiplex PCR reads with MiXCR, one row per CDR3 protein. The sample yields fewer than 650,000 distinct CDR3 sequences, 40% to 50% seen once. Reasons for excluding patients were uncontrolled infection, other autoimmune disease, pregnancy or lactation. Diagnosis relied on clinical symptoms, serum thyroxine and TRAb, thyroid ultrasound and orbital computed tomography. The specimen sequenced was peripheral blood or thyroid tissue (not recorded which). This sequence was found in an adult woman with Graves' disease, either hyperthyroidism or ophthalmopathy (not recorded which). The chain is built from TRBV7-2 and TRBJ2-7, with 11 bases identical to TRBD2. CDR3 region: CASSLTSGRSYEQYL. The CDR3 DNA reads TGTGCCAGTAGCTTAACTAGCGGGAGAAGTTACGAGCAGTACCTC.